This T cell receptor (beta chain) is from a study of human T cells and chemical hapten exposure. The length of the CDR3 is 12 residues. CDR1 and CDR2 (germline): SQVTM, ANQGSEA. The junction had 6 bases not matched to a gene; V was cut back by 6 bases and J by 7 bases. General study findings and limits: A positive correlation with patch test score was shown by PT1 expanded TCR counts.

This clonotype showed up many times. Its antigen is as yet unknown. MiXCR, run by TCRdb on the RACE reads, gives a single entry per CDR3 protein. The table records under 200,000 distinct CDR3 sequences, around a quarter of them present only once. Time point reported: patch test 3, about 24 weeks after DPC sensitization. As for treatment: therapeutic diphenylcyclopropenone sensitization with weekly scalp DPC. The TCR comes from a woman aged 18-29 years with alopecia areata. Some clones in this sample may be carry-over from other donors' samples. The sample consisted of whole blood, taken in connection with sensitization to the hapten diphenylcyclopropenone (DPC). The chain combines TRBV29-1 with TRBJ1-5; TRBD1 aligns across 7 bases. The CDR3 DNA is TGCAGCGTAAGACAGGGAGGCCAGCCCCAGCATTTT. This gives the protein CSVRQGGQPQHF.